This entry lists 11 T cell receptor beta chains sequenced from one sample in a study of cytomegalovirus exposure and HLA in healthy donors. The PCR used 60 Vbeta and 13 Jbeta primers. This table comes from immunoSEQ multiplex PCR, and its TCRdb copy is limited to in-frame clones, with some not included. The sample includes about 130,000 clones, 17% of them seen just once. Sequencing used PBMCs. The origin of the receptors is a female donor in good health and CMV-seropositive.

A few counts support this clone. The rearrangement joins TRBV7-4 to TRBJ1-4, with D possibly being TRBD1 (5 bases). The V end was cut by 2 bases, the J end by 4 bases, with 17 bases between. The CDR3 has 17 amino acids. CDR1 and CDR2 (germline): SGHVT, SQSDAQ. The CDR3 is CASSLSGGEGNNEKLFF. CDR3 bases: TGTGCCAGCAGCTTAAGCGGGGGAGAGGGAAATAATGAAAAACTGTTTTTT.

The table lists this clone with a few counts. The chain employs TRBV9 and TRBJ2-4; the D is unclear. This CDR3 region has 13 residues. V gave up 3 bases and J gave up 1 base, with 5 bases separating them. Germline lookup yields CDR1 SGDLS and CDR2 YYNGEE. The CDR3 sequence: CASSAAAKNIQYF. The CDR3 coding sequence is TGTGCCAGCAGCGCCGCGGCCAAAAACATTCAGTACTTC.

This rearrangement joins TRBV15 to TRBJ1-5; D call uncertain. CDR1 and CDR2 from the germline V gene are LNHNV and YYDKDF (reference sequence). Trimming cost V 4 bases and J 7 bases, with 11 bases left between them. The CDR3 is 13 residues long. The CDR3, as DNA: TGTGCCACCAGCAAAGCCGGCAGGCAGCCCCAGCATTTT. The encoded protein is CATSKAGRQPQHF.

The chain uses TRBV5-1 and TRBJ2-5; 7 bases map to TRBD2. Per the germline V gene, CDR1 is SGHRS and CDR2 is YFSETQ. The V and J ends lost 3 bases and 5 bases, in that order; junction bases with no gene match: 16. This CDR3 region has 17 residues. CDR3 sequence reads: CASSSLTSARTKETQYF. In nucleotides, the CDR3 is TGCGCCAGCAGCTCACTTACTAGCGCCAGGACGAAGGAGACCCAGTACTTC.

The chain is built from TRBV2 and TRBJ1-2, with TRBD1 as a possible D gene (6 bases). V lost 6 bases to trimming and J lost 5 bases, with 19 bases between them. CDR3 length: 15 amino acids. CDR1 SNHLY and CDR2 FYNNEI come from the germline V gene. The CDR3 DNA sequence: TGTGCCAGCAGGGATAGACAGGTCTCGAAATATGGCTACACCTTC. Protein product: CASRDRQVSKYGYTF.

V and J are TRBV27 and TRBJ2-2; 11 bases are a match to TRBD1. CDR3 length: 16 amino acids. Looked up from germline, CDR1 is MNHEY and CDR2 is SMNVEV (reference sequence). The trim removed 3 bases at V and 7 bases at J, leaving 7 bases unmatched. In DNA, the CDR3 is TGTGCCAGCAGTTTTTCGGGACAGGGGGGGTTCGGGGAGCTGTTTTTT. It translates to CASSFSGQGGFGELFF.

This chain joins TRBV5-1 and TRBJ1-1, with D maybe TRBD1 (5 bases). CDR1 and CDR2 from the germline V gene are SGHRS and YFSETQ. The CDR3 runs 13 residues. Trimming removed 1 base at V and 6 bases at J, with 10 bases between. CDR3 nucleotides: TGCGCCAGCAGCTTGATGGCGGGGGCTGAAGCTTTCTTT. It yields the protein CASSLMAGAEAFF.

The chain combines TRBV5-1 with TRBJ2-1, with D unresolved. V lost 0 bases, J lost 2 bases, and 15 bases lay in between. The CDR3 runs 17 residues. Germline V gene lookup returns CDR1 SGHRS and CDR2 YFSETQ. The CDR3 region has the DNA TGCGCCAGCAGCTTGGCGAGCTTAGTAAGCACCTACAATGAGCAGTTCTTC. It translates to CASSLASLVSTYNEQFF.

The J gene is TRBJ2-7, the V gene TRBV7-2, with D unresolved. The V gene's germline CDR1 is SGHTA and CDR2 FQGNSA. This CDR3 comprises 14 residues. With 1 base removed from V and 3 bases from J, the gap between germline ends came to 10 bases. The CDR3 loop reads CASSLVAVDYEQYF. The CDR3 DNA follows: TGTGCCAGCAGCTTAGTGGCAGTTGACTACGAGCAGTACTTC. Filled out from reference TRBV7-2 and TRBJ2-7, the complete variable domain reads GAGVSQSPSNKVTEKGKDVELRCDPISGHTALYWYRQSLGQGLEFLIYFQGNSAPDKSGLPSDRFSAERTGGSVSTLTIQRTQQEDSAVYLCASSLVAVDYEQYFGPGTRLTVT.

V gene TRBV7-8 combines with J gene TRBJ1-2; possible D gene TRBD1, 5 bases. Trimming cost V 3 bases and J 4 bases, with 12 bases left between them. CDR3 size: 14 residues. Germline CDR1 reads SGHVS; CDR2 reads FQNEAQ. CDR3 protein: CASSLGGDSYGYTF. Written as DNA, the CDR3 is TGTGCCAGCAGCTTGGGGGGTGATAGCTATGGCTACACCTTC.

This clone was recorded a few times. DNA for the CDR3: TGTGCCAGTTGGGGACGACCCAGGGGAGAGTCCTACAATGAGCAGTTCTTC. It specifies CASWGRPRGESYNEQFF. This chain uses TRBV19 with TRBJ2-1; possible D gene TRBD1, 6 bases. The CDR3 contains 17 residues. CDR1 and CDR2 from the germline V gene are LNHDA and SQIVND (reference sequence). V lost 8 bases and J 1 base, leaving 21 bases between the germline ends.